This T cell receptor beta chain stems from a study of technical replicates of blood from a handful of donors. As regards this clone: A read error may produce the germline difference seen at one junction end.

This CDR3 is built from 14 residues. Germline V lookup: CDR1 MNHEY, CDR2 SVGAGI. The table came from immunoSEQ multiplex PCR; TCRdb's copy has only in-frame clones and leaves some out. Here the sample spans tens of thousands of clones, 98% being singletons. Sequenced sample: T cells isolated from PBMCs. V and J are TRBV6-5 and TRBJ1-1, with TRBD1 matching 7 bases. The receptor comes from a human donor in good health. Written as DNA, the CDR3 is TGTGCCAGCAGTAACTCGGCAGGGGGGACTGAAGCTTTCTTT. It codes for CASSNSAGGTEAFF.